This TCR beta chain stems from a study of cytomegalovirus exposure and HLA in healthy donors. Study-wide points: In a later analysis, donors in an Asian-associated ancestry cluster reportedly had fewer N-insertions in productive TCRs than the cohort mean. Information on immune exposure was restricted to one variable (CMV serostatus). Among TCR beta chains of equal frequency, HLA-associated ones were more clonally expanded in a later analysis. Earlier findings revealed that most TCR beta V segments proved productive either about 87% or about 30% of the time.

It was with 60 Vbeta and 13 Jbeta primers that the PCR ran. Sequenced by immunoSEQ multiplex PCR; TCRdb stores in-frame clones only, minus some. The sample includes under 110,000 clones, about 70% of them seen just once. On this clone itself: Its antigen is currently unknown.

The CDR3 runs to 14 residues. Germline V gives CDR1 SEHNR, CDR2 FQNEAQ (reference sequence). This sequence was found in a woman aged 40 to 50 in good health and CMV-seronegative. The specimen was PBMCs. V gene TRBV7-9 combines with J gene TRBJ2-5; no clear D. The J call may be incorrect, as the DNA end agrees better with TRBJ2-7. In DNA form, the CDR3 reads TGTGCCAGCAGCTTAGGATACAGCTCCTACGAGCAGTACTTC. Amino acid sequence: CASSLGYSSYEQYF.